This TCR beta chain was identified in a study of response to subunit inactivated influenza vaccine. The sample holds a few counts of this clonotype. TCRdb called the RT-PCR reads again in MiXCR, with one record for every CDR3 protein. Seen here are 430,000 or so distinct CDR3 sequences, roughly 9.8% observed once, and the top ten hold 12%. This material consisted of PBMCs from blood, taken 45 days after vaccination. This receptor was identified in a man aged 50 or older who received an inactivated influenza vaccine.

CDR3 sequence (DNA): TGTGCCACCAGCAGAGATAGAGGAGGGGGCGTGACAGCTTTCTTT. Its protein is CATSRDRGGGVTAFF. This chain joins TRBV15 and TRBJ1-1; 7 positions match TRBD1. V shed 0 bases and J 10 bases; nucleotides not matched to a gene: 11. The CDR3 has 15 residues. Per germline, CDR1 LNHNV and CDR2 YYDKDF (reference sequence).